This T cell receptor beta chain was profiled in a study of a mutant IDH1 vaccine in newly diagnosed glioma. The overall study: Standard pretreatment was either radiotherapy, temozolomide, or, for most, radiochemotherapy with temozolomide.

V was trimmed by 8 bases and J by 1 base, leaving 12 bases between them. CDR3 length equals 14 residues. The germline CDR1 and CDR2 sequences are MNHEY and SVGAGI. Documented time point: baseline, week 1 (first vaccination visit). Treatment meaning: pre-vaccination baseline after standard-of-care therapy. Sequencing used immunoSEQ multiplex PCR; TCRdb keeps in-frame clones, though not all of them. The sample has 50,000 to 75,000 clones; about 91% are singletons. The sample in question was PBMCs, obtained from a glioma patient treated with radiotherapy, temozolomide or both. This TCR was recovered from a man aged 50 to 60 with glioma. This chain connects TRBV6-5 to TRBJ1-5; D unclear. The CDR3 loop is CASWGRASNQPQHF. The CDR3 nucleotides are TGTGCCAGCTGGGGTCGGGCAAGCAATCAGCCCCAGCATTTT.